The 8 T cell receptor beta chains in this list originate from one sample, sequenced in a study of cytomegalovirus exposure and HLA in healthy donors. It was with 60 Vbeta and 13 Jbeta primers that the PCR ran. This table comes from immunoSEQ multiplex PCR, and its TCRdb copy is limited to in-frame clones, with some not included. This table holds about 120,000 clones, 75% found once. Input material: PBMCs. The receptors derive from a young woman in good health and CMV-seronegative.

With respect to this clone: Distinct nucleotide sequences in the sample also encode this CDR3. This chain connects TRBV19 to TRBJ1-2; 8 positions agree with TRBD1. The CDR3 is 13 amino acids. Germline loops: CDR1 LNHDA, CDR2 SQIVND (reference sequence). V was pared by 3 bases and J by 8 bases, with 5 bases of the junction left unmatched. CDR3 sequence (DNA): TGTGCCAGTAGTATCGACCACAGGGGGGGCTACACCTTC. It codes for CASSIDHRGGYTF.

This clone was seen only a few times. The J gene is TRBJ2-7, the V gene TRBV28; TRBD1 matches 9 bases. The germline V gene encodes CDR1 MDHEN and CDR2 SYDVKM. With V trimmed by 5 bases and J by 2 bases, 13 bases remained unmatched. The CDR3 is 17 residues long. The DNA for the CDR3 is TGTGCCAGCAGTACCCACCCCTCGACAGGGGGTACCTACGAGCAGTACTTC. Translated, it gives CASSTHPSTGGTYEQYF.

The V gene is TRBV6-1, the J gene TRBJ1-5; D gene ambiguous. The J call may be faulty, since TRBJ2-3 better matches the DNA end. The CDR3 runs 15 residues. Germline CDR1 and CDR2: MNHNS and SASEGT. The chain's CDR3 is CASSEGSYSNQPQYF. The CDR3 DNA reads as TGTGCCAGCAGTGAAGGGTCCTACAGCAATCAGCCCCAGTATTTT.

This chain connects TRBV2 to TRBJ2-5; D not certain. The V end lost 6 bases, the J end lost 0 bases, and 11 bases lay between the germline ends. The germline V gene has CDR1 SNHLY and CDR2 FYNNEI. The CDR3 is 14 amino acids. In DNA form, the CDR3 reads TGTGCCAGCAGAACGTCAGTATACCAAGAGACCCAGTACTTC. Protein: CASRTSVYQETQYF.

The chain recombines TRBV6-6 with TRBJ2-3; D is possibly TRBD2 (6 bases). Trimming stripped 4 bases from V and 7 bases from J, with 12 bases between. The CDR3 is made up of 13 amino acids. Germline assignment: CDR1 MNHNY and CDR2 SVGAGI (reference sequence). DNA of the CDR3: TGTGCCAGCAGTTCCTTTAGCGGATATACGCAGTATTTT. Residues: CASSSFSGYTQYF.

The V call is TRBV7-8, the J call TRBJ2-4, with no clear D. Trimming removed 4 bases at V and 0 bases at J, with 16 bases between. This CDR3 is 17 amino acids long. Germline assignment: CDR1 SGHVS and CDR2 FQNEAQ. CDR3 sequence (DNA): TGTGCCAGCAGCTCGACGACTCGCCCCGAAGCCAAAAACATTCAGTACTTC. Amino acid sequence: CASSSTTRPEAKNIQYF.

In its sample, this clone was seen a few times. V gene TRBV6-5 combines with J gene TRBJ1-1; TRBD1 might be the D (6 bases). CDR1 is MNHEY and CDR2 is SVGAGI in the germline V gene. The CDR3 extends over 15 amino acids. Trimming stripped 4 bases from V and 4 bases from J, with 16 bases between. CDR3 DNA: TGTGCCAGCAGTTCCTCTCCAGGGGTGGCCACTGAAGCTTTCTTT. This sequence encodes CASSSSPGVATEAFF.

This chain uses TRBV7-8 with TRBJ2-3; 10 bases map to TRBD1. J was trimmed by 4 bases and V by 10 bases; bases with no gene match: 11. CDR1 is SGHVS and CDR2 is FQNEAQ in the germline V gene. CDR3 length equals 15 residues. The CDR3 region is CAIGRRTGGADTQYF. The CDR3 bases are TGTGCCATAGGGAGGAGGACAGGGGGTGCAGATACGCAGTATTTT.